Here is one T cell receptor beta chain with its context. The target antigen is unknown. Using immunoSEQ multiplex PCR, the repertoire was profiled, and TCRdb retains in-frame clones only, with some absent. The data hold roughly 200,000 clones, with approximately 86% observed a single time. This sample was taken from a study of cytomegalovirus exposure and HLA in healthy donors. The wider study: In a later analysis, it was reported that the 110 or so validation repertoires had been produced on the same platform as the 500 to 850 repertoires belonging to the first cohort.

Whole-study results and caveats: Reports credit the classifier with highly specific, highly sensitive diagnosis of cytomegalovirus status.

The CDR3 spans 12 residues. The V gene lost 5 bases and the J gene lost 5 bases, with 10 bases spanning the gap. CDR1 and CDR2 from the germline V gene are MNHEY and SMNVEV (reference sequence). The chain is built from TRBV27 and TRBJ2-7, with D perhaps matching TRBD1 (5 bases). This sequence originates from a man aged 30-40 years in good health and CMV-seropositive. Input material: PBMCs. The CDR3 loop reads CASSEQGNEQYF. CDR3 in DNA: TGTGCCAGCAGTGAGCAGGGTAACGAGCAGTACTTC.